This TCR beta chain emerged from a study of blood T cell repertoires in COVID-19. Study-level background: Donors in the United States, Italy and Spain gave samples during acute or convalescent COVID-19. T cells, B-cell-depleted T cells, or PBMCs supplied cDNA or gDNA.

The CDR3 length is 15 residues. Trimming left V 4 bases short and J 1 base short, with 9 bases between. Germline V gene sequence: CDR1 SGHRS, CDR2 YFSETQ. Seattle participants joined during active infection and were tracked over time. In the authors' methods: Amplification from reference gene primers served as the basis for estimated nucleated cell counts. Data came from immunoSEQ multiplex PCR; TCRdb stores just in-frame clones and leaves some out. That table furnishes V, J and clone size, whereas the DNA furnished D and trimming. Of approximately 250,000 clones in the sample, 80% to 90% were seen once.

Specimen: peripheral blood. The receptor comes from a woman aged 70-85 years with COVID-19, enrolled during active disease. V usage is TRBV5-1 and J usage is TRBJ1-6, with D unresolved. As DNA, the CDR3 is TGCGCCAGCAGCCATTCGGGGTCCTATAATTCACCCCTCCACTTT. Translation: CASSHSGSYNSPLHF.